This passage covers 9 T cell receptor beta chains from one sample sequenced in a study of T-cell memory formation after mild COVID-19. TCRdb reanalysed the 5' RACE reads using MiXCR and keeps one entry per CDR3 protein. The repertoire holds 200,000 to 300,000 distinct CDR3 sequences, around 10% seen once, with approximately 20% in the top ten. The sample comprised PBMCs or a T cell subset sorted from them (not recorded which). The receptors were gathered from a man aged 18 to 29 who had mild COVID-19 (a few samples of this study predate the infection). Cell type and time point are not known.

The V and J genes are TRBV5-1 and TRBJ1-4, with unresolved D. From germline, CDR1 is SGHRS and CDR2 YFSETQ. Trimming cost V 0 bases and J 8 bases, with 8 bases left between them. The CDR3 has 13 amino acids. This CDR3 reads CASSLVGEEKLFF. The DNA of the CDR3 is TGCGCCAGCAGCTTGGTTGGGGAGGAAAAACTGTTTTTT.

The CDR3 is CASSSLLGTGNTEAFF. CDR3 bases: TGTGCCAGCAGTTCTCTACTCGGGACAGGCAACACTGAAGCTTTCTTT. The chain couples TRBV6-2 or TRBV6-3 to TRBJ1-1, with 8 bases aligning to TRBD1. Germline lookup yields CDR1 MNHEY and CDR2 SVGEGT. The CDR3 runs to 16 residues. With V trimmed by 4 bases and J by 2 bases, 9 bases remained unmatched.

The table lists this clonotype with a few counts. The chain is built from TRBV5-1 and TRBJ1-6; no definite D call. This CDR3 contains 14 residues. The germline V and J ends were trimmed by 1 base and 11 bases, with 13 bases remaining between them. Germline assignment: CDR1 SGHRS and CDR2 YFSETQ. The CDR3 loop reads CASSLQDLRAPLHF. The CDR3 DNA reads as TGCGCCAGCAGCTTGCAGGACCTCCGGGCACCCCTCCACTTT.

The CDR3, as DNA: TGCGCCAGCAGCTTGGATTTAGTCAAAAACATTCAGTACTTC. This codes for CASSLDLVKNIQYF. V gene TRBV5-1 combines with J gene TRBJ2-4; no definite D call. The CDR3 consists of 14 residues. CDR1 and CDR2 (germline): SGHRS, YFSETQ. V was cut by 0 bases and J by 3 bases, with 7 bases left in between.

This chain connects TRBV20-1 to TRBJ1-2; 7 bases agree with TRBD1. V was clipped by 3 bases and J by 6 bases; unmatched bases: 10. Germline CDR1 reads DFQATT; CDR2 reads SNEGSKA (reference sequence). This CDR3 has 14 amino acids. This CDR3 reads CSASAVQGLDGYTF. The DNA of the CDR3 is TGCAGTGCTAGTGCCGTACAGGGGTTAGATGGCTACACCTTC.

This clonotype turned up a few times. This rearrangement joins TRBV4-1 to TRBJ2-5, with 10 bases that match TRBD2. The CDR3 covers 15 residues. Per germline, CDR1 MGHRA and CDR2 YSYEKL. The V segment lost 3 bases and the J segment 5 bases; nucleotides outside the gene matches: 6. CDR3 nucleotide sequence: TGCGCCAGCAGCCATCTAGCGGGGGTTGGGGAGACCCAGTACTTC. Translating it yields CASSHLAGVGETQYF.

This clonotype showed up many times. The V and J genes are TRBV7-9 and TRBJ2-5, with 7 bases matching TRBD1. The ends lost 5 bases at V and 1 base at J; junction bases unmatched: 7. Germline V gives CDR1 SEHNR, CDR2 FQNEAQ (reference sequence). CDR3 length: 15 amino acids. The CDR3 coding sequence is TGTGCCAGCAGCCCACCCGGGACAGTCCAAGAGACCCAGTACTTC. Amino acid sequence: CASSPPGTVQETQYF.

The chain has TRBV20-1 and TRBJ2-7; no firm D call. V was shortened by 5 bases and J by 5 bases, with 13 bases between the two germline ends. Germline CDR1 DFQATT, CDR2 SNEGSKA (reference sequence). The CDR3 contains 12 residues. This chain's CDR3 is CSAPITAHEQYF. The CDR3 nucleotides are TGCAGTGCTCCTATAACAGCCCACGAGCAGTACTTC.

There are a few counts of this clonotype. The J gene is TRBJ2-1, the V gene TRBV12-3 or TRBV12-4, with D perhaps assigned TRBD1 or TRBD2 (7 bases each). The V end was cut by 6 bases, the J end by 7 bases, with 16 bases between. CDR3 length equals 14 residues. The CDR3 reads CASSQGGALNEQFF. The CDR3 DNA follows: TGTGCCAGCAGCCAGGGGGGGGCTTTGAATGAGCAGTTCTTC.